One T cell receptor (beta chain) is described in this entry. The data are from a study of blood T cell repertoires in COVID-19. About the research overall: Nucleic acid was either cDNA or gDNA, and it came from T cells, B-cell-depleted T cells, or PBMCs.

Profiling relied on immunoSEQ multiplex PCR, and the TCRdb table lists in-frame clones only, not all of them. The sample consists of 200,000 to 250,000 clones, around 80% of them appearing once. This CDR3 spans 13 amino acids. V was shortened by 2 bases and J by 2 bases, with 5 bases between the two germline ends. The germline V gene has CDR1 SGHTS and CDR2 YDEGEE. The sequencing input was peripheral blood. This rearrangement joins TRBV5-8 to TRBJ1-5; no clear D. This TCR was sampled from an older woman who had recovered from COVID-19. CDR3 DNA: TGTGCCAGCAGCTTAGCCGGCAATCAGCCCCAGCATTTT. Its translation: CASSLAGNQPQHF.